The sequence of this T cell receptor (beta chain) was determined in a study of T cell responses to AZD1222 COVID-19 vaccine. Study-wide points: Donors, mostly white British, included more females; clonal diversity was possibly underestimated. Breadth and depth of Spike-specific TCRs rose after two AZD1222 doses. Unmutated regions of variants are reportedly targeted by nearly half of spike-specific TCRs.

This clone appeared a few times. As yet, its antigen is unknown. Second-dose recipients at about 4 or about 12 weeks were treated as one pooled group. Libraries were prepared by immunoSEQ multiplex PCR; TCRdb keeps only in-frame clonotypes and omits some of them. The sample records under 95,000 clones, about 88% being singletons. Germline assignment: CDR1 MNHEY and CDR2 SVGAGI. V shed 7 bases and J shed 4 bases, with 19 bases lying between them. The CDR3 contains 15 residues. The sample in question was peripheral blood, obtained 28 days after the second AZD1222 dose. The V and J genes are TRBV6-5 and TRBJ1-2, with D perhaps TRBD1 (5 bases). The receptor was derived from an adult who received the AZD1222 COVID-19 vaccine. The CDR3, as DNA: TGTGCCAGCAAGACGAGCCCCGCAGGGCCCTATGGCTACACCTTC. Protein: CASKTSPAGPYGYTF.